One sample yielded the 25 T cell receptor beta chains listed below, sequenced in a study of T cells in Graves' hyperthyroidism and ophthalmopathy. Template material for amplifying TCR beta CDR3 regions consisted of RNA transcripts. With the HTBI primer set, the TCR CDR3 went through a first round of RT-PCR. A single record per CDR3 protein comes from TCRdb applying MiXCR to the multiplex PCR reads. The sample includes about 640,000 distinct CDR3 sequences, 45% of them seen just once. Sequenced material: peripheral blood or thyroid tissue (not recorded which). The receptors were gathered from an adult man with Graves' disease, either hyperthyroidism or ophthalmopathy (not recorded which).

This clonotype has just one count. The chain is built from TRBV24-1 and TRBJ2-5, with D perhaps being TRBD1 or TRBD2 (6 bases each). The CDR3 length is 12 residues. Germline CDR1 and CDR2: KGHDR and SFDVKD. V lost 4 bases and J lost 9, with 11 bases in between. CDR3 loop: CATSENREAQYF. DNA of the CDR3: TGTGCCACCAGTGAAAACAGGGAGGCCCAGTACTTC.

This clonotype was observed a few times. The chain is built from TRBV12-3 or TRBV12-4 and TRBJ1-2; D is unclear. The CDR3 has 13 residues. V gave up 3 bases and J gave up 5 bases, with 10 bases separating them. Here the CDR3 reads CASSFGDIYGYTF. The DNA of the CDR3 is TGTGCCAGCAGTTTTGGGGATATTTATGGCTACACCTTC.

This clonotype turned up a few times. This chain joins TRBV9 and TRBJ1-1, with 10 bases identical to TRBD1. The CDR3 runs to 13 residues. Germline loops: CDR1 SGDLS, CDR2 YYNGEE. Trimming removed 0 bases from V and 11 bases from J; junction bases left unmatched: 4. CDR3 in DNA: TGTGCCAGCAGCGTAGCCGGGACAGGGGCCGCTTTCTTT. Translation: CASSVAGTGAAFF.

The table lists this clonotype with a count of one. The rearrangement uses TRBV5-6 and TRBJ2-7; tentative D call: TRBD2 (6 bases). CDR1 is SGHDT and CDR2 is YYEEEE in the germline V gene. This CDR3 contains 14 residues. Deletions cut 0 bases from V and 5 bases from J, with 12 bases between. CDR3 region: CASSLGRAVDEQYF. The CDR3, as DNA: TGTGCCAGCAGCTTGGGGAGGGCCGTCGACGAGCAGTACTTC.

This clonotype was recorded a few times. This chain links TRBV19 with TRBJ1-5; D uncertain. Trimming shortened V by 9 bases and J by 7 bases, and 16 bases separated the two germline ends. The CDR3 covers 13 residues. The germline V gene has CDR1 LNHDA and CDR2 SQIVND (reference sequence). Written as DNA, the CDR3 is TGTGCCAGCTCACCTTACGGCCACCAGCCCCAGCATTTT. This translates into CASSPYGHQPQHF.

V usage is TRBV6-5 and J usage is TRBJ1-1, with no clear D. The ends were cut back, 2 bases at V and 1 base at J, with 5 bases in the middle. This CDR3 contains 13 residues. In germline, CDR1 is MNHEY, CDR2 SVGAGI. CDR3 nucleotide sequence: TGTGCCAGCAGTTACGGGTGGAACACTGAAGCTTTCTTT. This codes for CASSYGWNTEAFF.

The rearrangement links TRBV15 to TRBJ1-5; possible D gene TRBD1, 6 bases. The CDR3 loop spans 15 amino acids. The V end was cut by 3 bases, the J end by 4 bases, with 13 bases between. Germline CDR1 and CDR2: LNHNV and YYDKDF (reference sequence). The CDR3 sequence is CATSSGQGTNQPQHF. For the CDR3, the DNA is TGTGCCACCAGCAGTGGCCAGGGGACGAATCAGCCCCAGCATTTT.

This clonotype has a handful of counts. This chain links TRBV5-1 with TRBJ2-7, with TRBD2 matching 7 bases. This CDR3 comprises 17 residues. The germline V gene has CDR1 SGHRS and CDR2 YFSETQ. The V gene end was trimmed by 2 bases and the J gene end by 4 bases; junction bases not matched to a gene: 15. The CDR3 here is CASSLGGVAGVSYEQYF. The CDR3 nucleotides read TGCGCCAGCAGCTTAGGCGGAGTGGCGGGAGTTTCGTACGAGCAGTACTTC.

Points on this clonotype: This could be a read error, since a much larger clone is one nucleotide away. The CDR3 loop is CAGSRDREYLGYTF. The CDR3 DNA reads TGTGCCGGTAGCAGGGACAGGGAGTATTTGGGCTACACCTTC. V gene TRBV19 combines with J gene TRBJ1-2; 9 positions agree with TRBD1. The germline V gene encodes CDR1 LNHDA and CDR2 SQIVND (reference sequence). This CDR3 region has 14 residues. Filled out from reference TRBV19 and TRBJ1-2, the complete variable domain reads DGGITQSPKYLFRKEGQNVTLSCEQNLNHDAMYWYRQDPGQGLRLIYYSQIVNDFQKGDIAEGYSVSREKKESFPLTVTSAQKNPTAFYLCAGSRDREYLGYTFGSGTRLTVV.

The chain carries TRBV7-1 and TRBJ1-1, with D hard to call. TRBV7-1 is reported as an ORF; its role is uncertain. The CDR3 runs 15 residues. The V end lost 6 bases, the J end lost 1 base, and 15 bases lay between the germline ends. The CDR3: CASRSDGKKNTEAFF. The CDR3 DNA reads TGTGCCAGCAGATCGGACGGGAAGAAGAACACTGAAGCTTTCTTT.

This clonotype occurred a few times. This chain links TRBV12-3 or TRBV12-4 with TRBJ1-2; tentative D call: TRBD1 (5 bases). Trimming shortened V by 2 bases and J by 8 bases, and 12 bases separated the two germline ends. The CDR3 sequence is 13 residues long. This CDR3 reads CASSLQGPGGYTF. CDR3 nucleotides: TGTGCCAGCAGTTTACAGGGTCCTGGCGGCTACACCTTC.

The gene calls are TRBV29-1 and TRBJ1-5; the D gene is possibly TRBD1 (5 bases). The V and J ends lost 6 bases and 8 bases respectively, with 8 bases between them. This CDR3 comprises 10 residues. Germline-derived CDR1 and CDR2 are SQVTM and ANQGSEA. For the CDR3, the DNA is TGCAGCGTGGGCAGGGAGCCCCAGCATTTT. This sequence encodes CSVGREPQHF.

The genes are TRBV12-3 or TRBV12-4 and TRBJ1-1, with D unclear. The CDR3 spans 11 residues. V lost 6 bases, J lost 4 bases, and 6 bases lay in between. This CDR3 reads CASRLATEAFF. The CDR3 DNA follows: TGTGCCAGCAGATTGGCCACTGAAGCTTTCTTT.

The chain carries TRBV5-1 and TRBJ1-2; D is perhaps TRBD1 (6 bases). Germline CDR1 reads SGHRS; CDR2 reads YFSETQ. Trimming removed 3 bases at V and 6 bases at J, with 15 bases between. The CDR3 spans 14 residues. CDR3 amino acids: CASSSAGGVDGYTF. CDR3 sequence (DNA): TGCGCCAGCAGCTCGGCGGGGGGCGTAGATGGCTACACCTTC.

J is TRBJ1-5 and V is TRBV29-1; D ambiguous. V shed 8 bases and J shed 7 bases, with 12 bases lying between them. The V gene's germline CDR1 is SQVTM and CDR2 ANQGSEA. The CDR3 spans 11 residues. The CDR3 coding sequence is TGCAGCCCCTTCCTGCAACAGCCCCAGCATTTT. Translation: CSPFLQQPQHF.

Many counts were recorded for this clonotype. J is TRBJ1-1 and V is TRBV9; D is undetermined. CDR1 and CDR2 (germline): SGDLS, YYNGEE. This CDR3 is built from 11 residues. The V and J ends lost 2 bases and 9 bases respectively, with 8 bases between them. CDR3 nucleotide sequence: TGTGCCAGCAGCGTCCGGGATCAAGCTTTCTTT. Encoded protein: CASSVRDQAFF.

This clonotype was detected many times. The chain employs TRBV2 and TRBJ1-5, with unresolved D. The CDR3 has 15 residues. The germline gives CDR1 SNHLY, CDR2 FYNNEI. Between the trimmed V and J ends, which lost 4 bases and 2 bases, there was a span of 12 bases. CDR3 nucleotides: TGTGCCAGCAGTGTTTTCGGTGGGGGCAATCAGCCCCAGCATTTT. This encodes CASSVFGGGNQPQHF.

This clonotype was counted at least ten times. The rearrangement links TRBV7-8 to TRBJ1-5; no clear D. The germline V gene has CDR1 SGHVS and CDR2 FQNEAQ. V lost 5 bases and J 0 bases, leaving 8 bases between the germline ends. The CDR3 consists of 14 residues. CDR3 amino acids: CASSLQRSNQPQHF. CDR3 DNA sequence: TGTGCCAGCAGCCTACAGCGTAGCAATCAGCCCCAGCATTTT.

This chain connects TRBV24-1 to TRBJ1-2; D may be TRBD1 (5 bases). Trimming removed 11 bases at V and 3 bases at J, with 21 bases between. Germline CDR1 KGHDR, CDR2 SFDVKD. CDR3 length: 15 residues. Here the CDR3 DNA reads TGTGCCAGCAGCCAACTAGAGACCAGGGACTATGGCTACACCTTC. Protein product: CASSQLETRDYGYTF.

This clonotype was seen a handful of times. The rearrangement links TRBV12-3 or TRBV12-4 to TRBJ1-2, with D tentatively TRBD1 (6 bases). This CDR3 spans 14 amino acids. The ends were cut back, 3 bases at V and 8 bases at J, with 16 bases in the middle. The DNA of the CDR3 is TGTGCCAGCAGTTTTGTTCTACAGGGAGAAGGCTACACCTTC. Translated: CASSFVLQGEGYTF.

This clonotype was counted a few times. The rearrangement uses TRBV20-1 and TRBJ2-5, with 9 bases identical to TRBD1. Germline loops: CDR1 DFQATT, CDR2 SNEGSKA (reference sequence). With V trimmed by 0 bases and J by 4 bases, 6 bases remained unmatched. This CDR3 is built from 15 residues. The CDR3 nucleotides are TGCAGTGCTAGAGATACGGGACAGGGCTTAGAGACCCAGTACTTC. Translated: CSARDTGQGLETQYF.

Remarks on this clonotype: This may come from a read error, since a much larger clone is one base off. The gene calls are TRBV24-1 and TRBJ1-5; D may be TRBD1 (5 bases). V gave up 9 bases and J gave up 4 bases, with 9 bases separating them. This CDR3 has 12 amino acids. CDR1 and CDR2 from the germline V gene are KGHDR and SFDVKD. The CDR3 DNA reads TGTGCCACCGGCAGGGTTAATCAGCCCCAGCATTTT. This gives the protein CATGRVNQPQHF.

The sample holds a few counts of this clonotype. The chain is built from TRBV5-1 and TRBJ2-7; D is uncertain. The J call is doubtful: the DNA matches TRBJ2-5 better. The CDR3 is made up of 14 amino acids. Per the germline V gene, CDR1 is SGHRS and CDR2 is YFSETQ. CDR3 amino acids: CASSLVTVEETQYF. Here the CDR3 DNA reads TGCGCCAGCAGCTTGGTGACTGTAGAAGAGACCCAGTACTTC.

About this clonotype itself: The junction and the germline gene differ at one end; a read error may be behind it. This chain connects TRBV7-6 to TRBJ2-5; unclear D gene. Germline assignment: CDR1 SGHVS and CDR2 FNYEAQ. This CDR3 contains 8 residues. The CDR3 DNA reads as TGTGCCAGCAGCTTAAGCACATTC. Its translation: CASSLSTF. Full variable domain (outside the CDR3, taken from reference TRBV7-6 and TRBJ2-5): GAGVSQSPRYKVTKRGQDVALRCDPISGHVSLYWYRQALGQGPEFLTYFNYEAQQDKSGLPNDRFSAERPEGSISTLTIQRTEQRDSAMYRCASSLSTFGPGTRLLVL.

This clonotype turned up a few times. The V and J genes are TRBV5-1 and TRBJ2-7, with D hard to call. This CDR3 spans 11 amino acids. V gave up 1 base and J gave up 5 bases, with 4 bases separating them. Germline V lookup: CDR1 SGHRS, CDR2 YFSETQ. For the CDR3, the DNA is TGCGCCAGCAGCTTGTATAACGAGCAGTACTTC. Its protein is CASSLYNEQYF.